This T cell receptor beta chain comes out of a study of a mutant IDH1 vaccine in newly diagnosed glioma. Overall study: Before enrollment, the patients had been treated with radiotherapy alone, temozolomide alone, or both together. Most of them had received both.

Libraries were prepared by immunoSEQ multiplex PCR; TCRdb keeps only in-frame clonotypes and omits some of them. This sample has some 25,000 clones; about three quarters occur once, and the top ten carry less than 9.5%. Time point of the sample: week 5, during vaccination. Topical imiquimod accompanied each vaccine dose, which consisted of 300 ug of mutant IDH1 20-mer peptide. Study-wide results and limits: Overall, more than 80% of patients had vaccine-induced immune responses.

Of note for this clone: Antigen unknown.

Germline V gives CDR1 SEHNR, CDR2 FQNEAQ (reference sequence). Losses at the gene ends were 1 base for V and 5 bases for J; bases not matched to a gene: 5. This CDR3 contains 16 residues. The sample consisted of PBMCs, taken from a glioma patient whose treatment included an IDH1 peptide vaccine. The clonotype was recovered from a man in his forties or fifties with glioma. V is TRBV7-9 and J is TRBJ2-1; 10 bases line up with TRBD2. As DNA, the CDR3 is TGTGCCAGCAGCTTAGATGGACTAGCGGCAAACAATGAGCAGTTCTTC. Protein sequence: CASSLDGLAANNEQFF.